This T cell receptor (beta chain) is from a study of beta chain features in type 1 diabetes. Study context: Age, gender and cell yields were alike across patients and healthy donors. Whole-study findings and limits: The naive, central memory and Treg TCRB repertoires of patients appeared to be more similar to one another than those of healthy donors. Across all four CD4+ subsets, people with type 1 diabetes showed modestly shorter TCRB CDR3s.

Based on CD45RO/CCR7/CD25/CD127/CD95/CD27, CD4+ regulatory, stem cell-like memory, naive and central memory cells were sorted. This clone has just a few counts. Its antigen is as yet unknown. Expressed TCRB transcripts got sequenced, as all isolated RNA was reverse transcribed. Measured with immunoSEQ multiplex PCR; TCRdb has only the in-frame clones, and not every one. The sample has about 410,000 clones, 11% to 15% seen once. The CDR3 runs to 14 residues. The germline CDR1 and CDR2 sequences are LNHNV and YYDKDF (reference sequence). The V gene lost 0 bases and the J gene lost 7 bases, with 12 bases spanning the gap.

The receptor was isolated from a man in his thirties or forties in good health. Input material: naive CD4+ T cells from blood. This chain links TRBV15 with TRBJ1-2; D is unresolved. Here the CDR3 reads CATSRDRGRGGYTF. The CDR3 nucleotides read TGTGCCACCAGCAGAGATCGAGGGAGAGGTGGCTACACCTTC. Together with reference TRBV15 and TRBJ1-2, the CDR3 gives the full variable domain: DAMVIQNPRYQVTQFGKPVTLSCSQTLNHNVMYWYQQKSSQAPKLLFHYYDKDFNNEADTPDNFQSRRPNTSFCFLDIRSPGLGDTAMYLCATSRDRGRGGYTFGSGTRLTVV.